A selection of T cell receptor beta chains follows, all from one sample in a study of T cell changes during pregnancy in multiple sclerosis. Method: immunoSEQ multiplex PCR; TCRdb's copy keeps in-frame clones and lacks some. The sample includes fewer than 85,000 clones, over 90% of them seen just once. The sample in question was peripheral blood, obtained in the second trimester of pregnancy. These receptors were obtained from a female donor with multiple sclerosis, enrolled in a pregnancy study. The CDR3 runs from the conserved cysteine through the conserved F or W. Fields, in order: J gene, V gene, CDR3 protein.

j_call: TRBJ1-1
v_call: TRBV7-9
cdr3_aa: CASKGQGDTEAFF

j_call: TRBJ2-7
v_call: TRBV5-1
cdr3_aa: CASSQTGGLGLQYF

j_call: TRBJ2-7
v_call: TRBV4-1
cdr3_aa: CASSQELSPYYEQYF

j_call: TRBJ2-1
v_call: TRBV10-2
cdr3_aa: CASRPLQNGIPQFF

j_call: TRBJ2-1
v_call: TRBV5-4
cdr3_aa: CASSLKREVVNEQFF

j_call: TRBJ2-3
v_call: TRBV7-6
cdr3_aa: CASSLLGQGRGSTDTQYF

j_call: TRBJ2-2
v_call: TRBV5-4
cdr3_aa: CASSLVRNTGELFF

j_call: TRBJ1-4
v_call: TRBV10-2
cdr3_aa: CASTGITSTNEKLFF

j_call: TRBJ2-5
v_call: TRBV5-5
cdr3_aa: CASSLGTRVGLTETQYF

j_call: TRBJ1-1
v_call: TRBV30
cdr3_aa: CAWSVVQGEAFF

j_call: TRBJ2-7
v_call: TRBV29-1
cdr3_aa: CSVELSRQESYEQYF

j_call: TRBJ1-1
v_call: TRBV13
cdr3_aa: CASSLDPGGNTEAFF

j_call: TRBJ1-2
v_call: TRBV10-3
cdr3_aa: CAISEDRPYGYTF

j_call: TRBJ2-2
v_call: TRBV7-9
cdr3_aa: CASSSTGAGELFF

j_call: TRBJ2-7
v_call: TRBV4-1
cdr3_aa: CASSQVASGSYEQYF

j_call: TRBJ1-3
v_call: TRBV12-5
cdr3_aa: CASGLAKQGTDTIYF

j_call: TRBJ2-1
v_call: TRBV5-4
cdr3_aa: CASSLVATGYDEQFF

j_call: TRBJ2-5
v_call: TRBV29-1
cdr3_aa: CSGGPGHGAGETQYF

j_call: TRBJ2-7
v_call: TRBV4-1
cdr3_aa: CASSPRLATSSYEQYF

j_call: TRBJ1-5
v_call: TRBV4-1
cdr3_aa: CASSQGLQGASNQPQHF

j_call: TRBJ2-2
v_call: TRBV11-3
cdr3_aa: CAESGSTGELFF

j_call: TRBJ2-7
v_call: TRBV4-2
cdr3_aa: CASSQDFTRSYEQYF